A single sample gave rise to the 20 T cell receptor beta chains below, sequenced in a study of blood T cell repertoires in COVID-19. The table came from immunoSEQ multiplex PCR; TCRdb's copy has only in-frame clones and leaves some out. The sample holds roughly 330,000 clones; around 90% are singletons and the top ten take around 9.9%. Sequenced sample: peripheral blood. These receptor sequences come from a man aged 25 to 40 with COVID-19, enrolled during active disease.

The chain links TRBV28 to TRBJ1-1, with D possibly matching TRBD1 (5 bases). CDR3 length equals 15 residues. V gave up 3 bases and J gave up 1 base, with 12 bases separating them. Germline V CDR1 and CDR2: MDHEN, SYDVKM. In nucleotides, the CDR3 is TGTGCCAGCAGTTTGGGCGGGGGGAGGAACACTGAAGCTTTCTTT. It yields the protein CASSLGGGRNTEAFF.

This chain links TRBV2 with TRBJ2-7; 7 nucleotides agree with TRBD1. CDR1 SNHLY and CDR2 FYNNEI come from the germline V gene. V lost 5 bases to trimming and J lost 1 base; unmatched junction nucleotides: 5. This CDR3 spans 14 amino acids. This CDR3 reads CASSTQGSSYEQYF. The CDR3 DNA reads TGTGCCAGCAGTACACAGGGGTCGTCCTACGAGCAGTACTTC.

J is TRBJ1-6 and V is TRBV5-1, with D perhaps TRBD1 (5 bases). Deletions cut 0 bases from V and 3 bases from J, with 10 bases between. In germline, CDR1 is SGHRS, CDR2 YFSETQ. The CDR3 runs to 16 residues. This CDR3 is CASSLAGNGYNSPLHF. In DNA, the CDR3 is TGCGCCAGCAGCTTGGCAGGGAATGGCTATAATTCACCCCTCCACTTT. The whole variable domain, remainder taken from reference TRBV5-1 and TRBJ1-6, is KAGVTQTPRYLIKTRGQQVTLSCSPISGHRSVSWYQQTPGQGLQFLFEYFSETQRNKGNFPGRFSGRQFSNSRSEMNVSTLELGDSALYLCASSLAGNGYNSPLHFGNGTRLTVT.

V gene TRBV29-1 combines with J gene TRBJ2-2, with a possible D match to TRBD1 (5 bases). Trimming took 7 bases from V and 5 from J, leaving 11 bases between them. CDR3 length: 12 amino acids. The germline V gene has CDR1 SQVTM and CDR2 ANQGSEA. CDR3 in DNA: TGCAGCGCGACAGAAGATACCGGGGAGCTGTTTTTT. This sequence encodes CSATEDTGELFF.

J is TRBJ2-2 and V is TRBV19; 9 bases match TRBD1. The CDR3 covers 16 residues. Germline V CDR1 and CDR2: LNHDA, SQIVND (reference sequence). V trimming: 6 bases; J trimming: 5 bases; junction bases outside the gene matches: 10. CDR3 coding DNA: TGTGCCAGTAGAAAGACCGGGACAGGGCATACCGGGGAGCTGTTTTTT. This encodes CASRKTGTGHTGELFF.

In DNA, the CDR3 is TGTGCCAGCACTCCGGGACAGTATGGCTACACCTTC. Its translation is CASTPGQYGYTF. V usage is TRBV12-3 or TRBV12-4 and J usage is TRBJ1-2; 7 bases map to TRBD1. The CDR3 sequence is 12 residues long. The trim removed 7 bases at V and 5 bases at J, leaving 4 bases unmatched.

The chain links TRBV5-1 to TRBJ2-5, with D perhaps matching TRBD1 (6 bases). Trimming pared 4 bases from V and 5 bases from J, leaving 30 bases between. The CDR3 spans 19 residues. Germline-derived CDR1 and CDR2 are SGHRS and YFSETQ. The CDR3 region has the DNA TGCGCCAGCAGCGCGAGCCGTCTTGGACAGACGTTGGGTACGGAGACCCAGTACTTC. Translated, it gives CASSASRLGQTLGTETQYF.

This clone was seen only once. The genes are TRBV5-1 and TRBJ2-4; 8 bases fit TRBD1. CDR3 length: 15 amino acids. Germline V gene lookup returns CDR1 SGHRS and CDR2 YFSETQ. The V gene end was trimmed by 4 bases and the J gene end by 1 base; junction bases not matched to a gene: 4. Here the CDR3 reads CASSDDRGAKNIQYF. CDR3 bases: TGCGCCAGCAGCGACGACAGGGGTGCCAAAAACATTCAGTACTTC.

J is TRBJ2-7 and V is TRBV13; 8 nucleotides agree with TRBD1. The CDR3 length is 15 residues. V was clipped by 2 bases and J by 3 bases; unmatched bases: 6. From germline, CDR1 is PRHDT and CDR2 FYEKMQ (reference sequence). The CDR3 DNA reads as TGTGCCAGCAGCTTACGGGACAGGCCACTCTACGAGCAGTACTTC. Its protein is CASSLRDRPLYEQYF.

The J gene is TRBJ1-4, the V gene TRBV29-1; perhaps TRBD1 as D (6 bases). This CDR3 comprises 13 residues. V lost 6 bases and J lost 6, with 14 bases in between. Germline V gene sequence: CDR1 SQVTM, CDR2 ANQGSEA. CDR3 protein: CSVMDSTHEKLFF. CDR3 bases: TGCAGCGTGATGGACAGTACGCATGAAAAACTGTTTTTT.

The V and J genes are TRBV11-1 and TRBJ1-2; no clear D gene. CDR1 is SGHAT and CDR2 is FQDESV in the germline V gene (reference sequence). The CDR3 runs to 13 residues. V gave up 3 bases and J gave up 3 bases, with 8 bases separating them. Here the CDR3 DNA reads TGTGCCAGCAGCTTTAGGGAGTACTATGGCTACACCTTC. Translated: CASSFREYYGYTF.

The chain combines TRBV7-2 with TRBJ2-7, with 7 bases fitting TRBD2. J lost 2 bases, V lost 1 base, and 5 bases had no gene match. Germline V gives CDR1 SGHTA, CDR2 FQGNSA. The length of the CDR3 is 15 residues. CDR3 region: CASSLVGGGPYEQYF. In DNA form, the CDR3 reads TGTGCCAGCAGCTTAGTCGGCGGGGGTCCCTACGAGCAGTACTTC.

This clone has just one count. The chain combines TRBV6-2 or TRBV6-3 with TRBJ2-4, with TRBD2 matching over 14 bases. Germline-derived CDR1 and CDR2 are MNHEY and SVGEGT. The CDR3 spans 19 residues. The junction had 7 bases not matched to a gene; V was cut back by 0 bases and J by 3 bases. CDR3 sequence (DNA): TGTGCCAGCAGTTACTCCCGACTAGCGGGGGGGCACGACAAAAACATTCAGTACTTC. This codes for CASSYSRLAGGHDKNIQYF.

J is TRBJ2-2 and V is TRBV5-4, with D unclear. CDR1 and CDR2 (germline): SGHNT, YYREEE (reference sequence). This CDR3 has 13 residues. Trimming stripped 2 bases from V and 7 bases from J, with 9 bases between. The CDR3 DNA follows: TGTGCCAGCAGCTTATCCTTCAGCGGGGAGCTGTTTTTT. It specifies CASSLSFSGELFF.

About this clone: Other DNA sequences within the sample encode an identical CDR3. The CDR3 nucleotides read TGTGCCAGCAGTTTATCGAGCTACAATGAGCAGTTCTTC. Its translation is CASSLSSYNEQFF. This chain connects TRBV27 to TRBJ2-1, with D unclear. This CDR3 contains 13 residues. The germline V gene encodes CDR1 MNHEY and CDR2 SMNVEV (reference sequence). The V end lost 0 bases, the J end lost 3 bases, and 3 bases lay between the germline ends.

The CDR3 sequence is CASSQDSGPTNTGELFF. DNA for the CDR3: TGCGCCAGCAGCCAAGATAGCGGACCCACGAACACCGGGGAGCTGTTTTTT. The chain combines TRBV4-3 with TRBJ2-2, with D possibly being TRBD2 (6 bases). The CDR3 is 17 residues long. V was trimmed by 0 bases and J by 0 bases, leaving 11 bases between them. The germline CDR1 and CDR2 sequences are LGHNA and YSLEER.

The rearrangement joins TRBV7-3 to TRBJ2-2; TRBD2 agrees at 12 bases. The CDR3 covers 16 residues. The V and J ends lost 6 bases and 3 bases, in that order; junction bases with no gene match: 5. Germline V gene data show CDR1 as SGHTA and CDR2 as FQGTGA. The CDR3 loop is CASRASGRADTGELFF. The CDR3 DNA reads as TGTGCCAGCAGGGCTAGCGGGAGGGCCGACACCGGGGAGCTGTTTTTT.

The gene calls are TRBV29-1 and TRBJ2-7; D is undetermined. V dropped 5 bases and J dropped 3 bases, with 17 bases sitting between them. The CDR3 contains 14 residues. CDR1 SQVTM and CDR2 ANQGSEA come from the germline V gene. DNA of the CDR3: TGCAGCGTTATCGTGCTGGCCATTAACTACGAGCAGTACTTC. Translating it yields CSVIVLAINYEQYF.

The V gene is TRBV24-1, the J gene TRBJ2-4; D might be TRBD1 (6 bases). This CDR3 region has 17 residues. CDR1 and CDR2 from the germline V gene are KGHDR and SFDVKD. The V end was cut by 0 bases, the J end by 0 bases, with 11 bases between. This CDR3 reads CATSDLQGRIAKNIQYF. The CDR3 DNA follows: TGTGCCACCAGTGATTTGCAGGGGCGGATAGCCAAAAACATTCAGTACTTC.

There are a few counts of this clone. The chain is built from TRBV19 and TRBJ1-5; weak D call: TRBD1 (5 bases). From germline, CDR1 is LNHDA and CDR2 SQIVND (reference sequence). The CDR3 runs 13 residues. The V and J ends lost 7 bases and 11 bases respectively, with 18 bases between them. The CDR3 loop is CASTGGFLAAQHF. The CDR3 DNA is TGTGCCAGTACGGGGGGTTTCCTTGCGGCCCAGCATTTT.